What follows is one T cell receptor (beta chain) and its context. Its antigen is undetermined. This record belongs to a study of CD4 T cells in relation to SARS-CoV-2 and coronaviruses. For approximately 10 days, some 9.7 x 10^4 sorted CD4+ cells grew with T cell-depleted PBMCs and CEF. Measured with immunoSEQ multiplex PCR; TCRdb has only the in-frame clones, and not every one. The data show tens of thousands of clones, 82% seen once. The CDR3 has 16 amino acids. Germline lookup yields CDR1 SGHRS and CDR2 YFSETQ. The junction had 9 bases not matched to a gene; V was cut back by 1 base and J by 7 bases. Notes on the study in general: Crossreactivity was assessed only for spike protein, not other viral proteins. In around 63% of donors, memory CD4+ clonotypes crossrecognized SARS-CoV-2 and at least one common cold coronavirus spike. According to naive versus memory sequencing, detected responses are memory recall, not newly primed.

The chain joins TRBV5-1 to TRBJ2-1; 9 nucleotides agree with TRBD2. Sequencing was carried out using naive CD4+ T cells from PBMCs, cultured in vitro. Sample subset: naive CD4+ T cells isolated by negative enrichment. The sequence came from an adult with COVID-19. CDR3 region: CASSLSGSGSVNEQFF. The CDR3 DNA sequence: TGCGCCAGCAGCTTGTCCGGTAGCGGGAGCGTGAATGAGCAGTTCTTC.